The 25 T cell receptor beta chains below were found in one sample sequenced in a study of Graves' ophthalmopathy and Graves' hyperthyroidism. The authors amplified TCR beta CDR3 regions, and they did so from RNA transcripts for repertoire sequencing. In the first round, RT-PCR was carried out with HTBI primers, and a multiplex PCR formed the second round. From the multiplex PCR reads, TCRdb called clonotypes with MiXCR, one entry per CDR3 protein. The table records some 390,000 distinct CDR3 sequences, about 18% of them present only once. The sample consisted of peripheral blood. These receptors came from a woman aged 18-30 years with Graves' ophthalmopathy.

This clonotype was observed many times. This rearrangement joins TRBV29-1 to TRBJ1-1, with D unresolved. Germline V gene sequence: CDR1 SQVTM, CDR2 ANQGSEA. Trimming removed 4 bases at V and 7 bases at J, with 7 bases between. This CDR3 spans 10 amino acids. The CDR3 sequence: CSVGGGEAFF. CDR3 DNA sequence: TGCAGCGTTGGAGGAGGTGAAGCTTTCTTT.

The sample holds many counts of this clonotype. The chain is built from TRBV28 and TRBJ1-1; perhaps TRBD1 as D (6 bases). V was cut by 9 bases and J by 4 bases, with 15 bases left in between. The germline gives CDR1 MDHEN, CDR2 SYDVKM. The CDR3 contains 13 residues. The CDR3 reads CASRGAASTEAFF. CDR3 nucleotides: TGTGCCAGTAGGGGGGCGGCGAGCACTGAAGCTTTCTTT.

This clonotype was observed a handful of times. The chain combines TRBV6-2 or TRBV6-3 with TRBJ1-1; D is undetermined. Germline V lookup: CDR1 MNHEY, CDR2 SVGEGT. The CDR3 extends over 18 amino acids. Trimming shortened V by 0 bases and J by 2 bases, and 19 bases separated the two germline ends. The CDR3 loop reads CASSYSRVRVGRNTEAFF. Written as DNA, the CDR3 is TGTGCCAGCAGTTACTCGAGAGTGAGAGTAGGGCGTAACACTGAAGCTTTCTTT.

Many counts were recorded for this clonotype. The chain recombines TRBV7-2 with TRBJ1-3; no firm D call. V lost 6 bases and J lost 1, with 13 bases in between. The germline gives CDR1 SGHTA, CDR2 FQGNSA. There are 15 residues in the CDR3. The DNA of the CDR3 is TGTGCCAGCAGTCGGGGAGGAGGGTCTGGAAACACCATATATTTT. Its translation is CASSRGGGSGNTIYF.

This clonotype showed up many times. The V and J genes are TRBV6-2 or TRBV6-3 and TRBJ2-7, with D unresolved. CDR1 is MNHEY, CDR2 SVGEGT, per germline. CDR3 length: 12 residues. With 1 base removed from V and 5 bases from J, the gap between germline ends came to 6 bases. The CDR3 is CASSYYRNEQYF. In nucleotides, the CDR3 is TGTGCCAGCAGTTACTACCGGAACGAGCAGTACTTC.

In this sample, this clonotype turned up many times. The junction departs from the called germline gene at one end, perhaps through a read error. This chain links TRBV7-2 with TRBJ2-5; D might be TRBD1 (6 bases). The CDR3 extends over 16 amino acids. Germline V gene sequence: CDR1 SGHTA, CDR2 FQGNSA. The DNA for the CDR3 is TGTGCCAGCAACTTAAGGCGACAGGCGCTGGGGGAGACCCAGTACTTC. It specifies CASNLRRQALGETQYF.

This clonotype was recorded at least ten times. The chain joins TRBV7-2 to TRBJ2-7; TRBD2 matches 7 bases. The trim removed 5 bases at V and 1 base at J, leaving 5 bases unmatched. The CDR3 length is 14 residues. Per the germline V gene, CDR1 is SGHTA and CDR2 is FQGNSA. CDR3 sequence: CASSKSSGSYEQYF. The CDR3 coding sequence is TGTGCCAGCAGCAAGTCTAGCGGTTCCTACGAGCAGTACTTC.

The CDR3 DNA reads TGTGCCAGCAGTCCAATACAAGGATTCACTGAAGCTTTCTTT. Translated, it gives CASSPIQGFTEAFF. The chain couples TRBV6-2 or TRBV6-3 to TRBJ1-1; D ambiguous. CDR1 MNHEY and CDR2 SVGEGT come from the germline V gene. V was trimmed by 5 bases and J by 4 bases, leaving 14 bases between them. CDR3 length: 14 residues.

This clonotype was seen a few times. Because the CDR3 is missing its conserved closing phenylalanine or tryptophan, this is likely a read error. This sequence joins TRBV3-1 and TRBJ1-1; 7 bases line up with TRBD1. CDR1 is LGHDT and CDR2 is YNNKEL in the germline V gene (reference sequence). CDR3 size: 18 residues. J was trimmed by 1 base and V by 0 bases; bases with no gene match: 11. DNA for the CDR3: TGTGCCAGCAGCCAAGACGTGGACAGGTCAAAGGAGAACACTGAAGCTTTCGTT. This codes for CASSQDVDRSKENTEAFV.

The table lists this clonotype with many counts. The chain combines TRBV11-2 with TRBJ2-7, with 9 bases fitting TRBD2. Germline lookup yields CDR1 SGHAT and CDR2 FQNNGV. This CDR3 is built from 14 residues. V gave up 5 bases and J gave up 1 base; unmatched junction bases: 3. This CDR3 reads CASSDTSGSYEQYF. The CDR3 DNA follows: TGTGCCAGCAGCGATACTAGCGGGTCCTACGAGCAGTACTTC.

Many counts were recorded for this clonotype. V and J are TRBV15 and TRBJ1-6; no clear D. The germline gives CDR1 LNHNV, CDR2 YYDKDF (reference sequence). Trimming removed 0 bases from V and 9 bases from J, with 9 bases in between. The CDR3 totals 14 residues. This chain's CDR3 is CATSRDSPTSPLHF. In DNA, the CDR3 is TGTGCCACCAGCAGAGATAGTCCCACTTCACCCCTCCACTTT.

Ten or more counts support this clonotype. A much more abundant neighbour one base away suggests this may be a read error. The CDR3 nucleotides are TGTGCCAGCAGTTACTCGGGACTTGGGAACACTGAAGCTTTCTTT. Translated, it gives CASSYSGLGNTEAFF. The V gene is TRBV6-2 or TRBV6-3, the J gene TRBJ1-1, with D tentatively TRBD1 (5 bases). Germline CDR1 reads MNHEY; CDR2 reads SVGEGT. Trimming cost V 0 bases and J 1 base, with 9 bases left between them. The CDR3 is 15 residues long.

This clonotype was found many times. The V gene is TRBV29-1, the J gene TRBJ1-2, with 7 bases aligning to TRBD1. Germline V CDR1 and CDR2: SQVTM, ANQGSEA. The CDR3 extends over 16 amino acids. After removal of 4 bases from V and 0 bases from J, the junction contained 11 bases not matched to a gene. The CDR3: CSVGPRGERTNYGYTF. The CDR3 coding sequence is TGCAGCGTTGGACCCAGGGGGGAACGGACTAACTATGGCTACACCTTC.

This clonotype showed up many times. The chain employs TRBV5-1 and TRBJ2-5; the D call may be TRBD1 or TRBD2 (5 bases each). Germline-derived CDR1 and CDR2 are SGHRS and YFSETQ. The V gene lost 1 base and the J gene lost 2 bases, with 12 bases spanning the gap. The CDR3 length is 15 residues. This CDR3 reads CASSLKGPHQETQYF. The CDR3 DNA reads as TGCGCCAGCAGCTTGAAGGGACCGCATCAAGAGACCCAGTACTTC.

Many counts were recorded for this clonotype. This chain joins TRBV15 and TRBJ2-4; D call uncertain. CDR1 LNHNV and CDR2 YYDKDF come from the germline V gene (reference sequence). The CDR3 covers 18 residues. Trimming took 5 bases from V and 4 from J, leaving 24 bases between them. CDR3 amino acids: CATSLLSPITRSKNIQYF. The CDR3 nucleotides are TGTGCCACCAGCCTTCTCTCCCCAATTACAAGATCAAAAAACATTCAGTACTTC.

This clonotype came up many times. The gene calls are TRBV6-2 or TRBV6-3 and TRBJ2-5; D not resolved. The V end was cut by 11 bases, the J end by 1 base, with 2 bases between. The CDR3 extends over 9 amino acids. In germline, CDR1 is MNHEY, CDR2 SVGEGT. CDR3 sequence (DNA): TGTGCCTCCCAAGAGACCCAGTACTTC. Its translation is CASQETQYF.

This clonotype was seen repeatedly, ten times or more. The chain joins TRBV5-1 to TRBJ2-5, with D hard to call. The CDR3 loop spans 12 amino acids. Trimming took 3 bases from V and 5 from J, leaving 8 bases between them. The germline gives CDR1 SGHRS, CDR2 YFSETQ. CDR3 region: CASSSPYETQYF. CDR3 coding DNA: TGCGCCAGCAGCTCCCCCTACGAGACCCAGTACTTC.

In this sample, this clonotype turned up many times. This chain uses TRBV15 with TRBJ2-5; no definite D call. The V gene lost 0 bases and the J gene lost 6 bases, with 11 bases spanning the gap. The CDR3 sequence is 14 residues long. Germline-derived CDR1 and CDR2 are LNHNV and YYDKDF (reference sequence). This CDR3 reads CATSRDGSVKTQYF. For the CDR3, the DNA is TGTGCCACCAGCAGAGATGGTTCGGTGAAGACCCAGTACTTC.

This clonotype showed up many times. The rearrangement uses TRBV7-2 and TRBJ2-7; D unresolved. V gave up 2 bases and J gave up 3 bases, with 8 bases separating them. CDR3 length equals 13 residues. From germline, CDR1 is SGHTA and CDR2 FQGNSA. The CDR3: CASSLLGNYEQYF. The CDR3 nucleotides read TGTGCCAGCAGCTTATTGGGGAACTACGAGCAGTACTTC. Full variable domain (outside the CDR3, taken from reference TRBV7-2 and TRBJ2-7): GAGVSQSPSNKVTEKGKDVELRCDPISGHTALYWYRQSLGQGLEFLIYFQGNSAPDKSGLPSDRFSAERTGGSVSTLTIQRTQQEDSAVYLCASSLLGNYEQYFGPGTRLTVT.

This clonotype was picked up many times. The chain couples TRBV6-2 or TRBV6-3 to TRBJ1-5; TRBD1 matches at 8 bases. CDR3 length equals 15 residues. Germline V lookup: CDR1 MNHEY, CDR2 SVGEGT. V dropped 5 bases and J dropped 5; count of bases not matched to a gene: 8. CDR3 loop: CASSPGTGEHQPQHF. The CDR3 coding sequence is TGTGCCAGCAGTCCAGGGACAGGTGAGCATCAGCCCCAGCATTTT.

This clonotype appeared a few times. The chain combines TRBV12-3 or TRBV12-4 with TRBJ2-5; 7 bases line up with TRBD2. J was trimmed by 3 bases and V by 5 bases; bases with no gene match: 12. The CDR3 is 16 amino acids. CDR3 DNA sequence: TGTGCCAGCAGTAATTATATCTTGGGGGGGAAAGAGACCCAGTACTTC. Translating it yields CASSNYILGGKETQYF.

In this sample, this clonotype turned up many times. The J gene is TRBJ2-7, the V gene TRBV29-1, with D perhaps matching TRBD1 (5 bases). Germline CDR1 and CDR2: SQVTM and ANQGSEA. The CDR3 length is 14 residues. Trimming shortened V by 2 bases and J by 9 bases, and 20 bases separated the two germline ends. The CDR3 DNA sequence: TGCAGCGTTGAACTCCAGGGAAGGGTATCTGGGCAGTACTTC. This encodes CSVELQGRVSGQYF.

This clonotype was seen at least ten times. This sequence joins TRBV6-2 or TRBV6-3 and TRBJ1-2; D call uncertain. The CDR3 extends over 13 amino acids. Germline CDR1 MNHEY, CDR2 SVGEGT. In DNA, the CDR3 is TGTGTTTCCTACCAACGGGTTCCCTATGGCTACACCTTC. It yields the protein CVSYQRVPYGYTF.

This clonotype occurred many times. This sequence joins TRBV27 and TRBJ2-5; 10 positions match TRBD1. V shed 8 bases and J 6 bases; nucleotides not matched to a gene: 15. The germline V gene has CDR1 MNHEY and CDR2 SMNVEV (reference sequence). The CDR3 spans 16 residues. The CDR3 reads CASGNPGTGEDKTQYF. CDR3 sequence (DNA): TGTGCCAGCGGTAATCCCGGGACAGGGGAGGATAAGACCCAGTACTTC.

The table lists this clonotype with many counts. V usage is TRBV6-5 and J usage is TRBJ2-7; D is undetermined. Trimming took 2 bases from V and 0 from J, leaving 5 bases between them. The CDR3 extends over 13 amino acids. Germline V CDR1 and CDR2: MNHEY, SVGAGI. The CDR3 nucleotides are TGTGCCAGCAGTTACCTCACCTCCTACGAGCAGTACTTC. Protein product: CASSYLTSYEQYF.